This TCR beta chain appears in the sequencing data of a study of vaccination and CD4 T cells after COVID-19. Looking at the study overall: Cultures that served as controls received a CEFX pool, an HIV-1 Nef pool, or no peptide.

An Oncomine TCR Beta short-read assay was used to sequence the DNA from cultured CD4+ T cells. One entry per CDR3 protein, called by TCRdb with MiXCR from the PCR reads. The table has about 10,000 distinct CDR3 sequences, 30% seen once. This clonotype is judged medium-sized. The antigen is unknown. Treatment noted: approximately nine-day PBMC culture with coronavirus spike peptide pools or control peptides (ViraFEST assay). Antigen-specific T cells were expanded with peptide pools by ViraFEST, and TCRs were then sequenced. Sequenced here: CD4+ T cells from blood, cultured in vitro, sampled after SARS-CoV-2 vaccination. The receptor's source is a human donor who had recovered from COVID-19.

In nucleotides, the CDR3 is TGCAGCGTTGTGGGACAGCCCAATCAGCCCCAGCATTTT. It yields the protein CSVVGQPNQPQHF. The chain uses TRBV29-1 and TRBJ1-5; 7 bases map to TRBD1. Losses at the gene ends were 4 bases for V and 3 bases for J; bases not matched to a gene: 3. The CDR3 spans 13 residues. The germline V gene encodes CDR1 SQVTM and CDR2 ANQGSEA.